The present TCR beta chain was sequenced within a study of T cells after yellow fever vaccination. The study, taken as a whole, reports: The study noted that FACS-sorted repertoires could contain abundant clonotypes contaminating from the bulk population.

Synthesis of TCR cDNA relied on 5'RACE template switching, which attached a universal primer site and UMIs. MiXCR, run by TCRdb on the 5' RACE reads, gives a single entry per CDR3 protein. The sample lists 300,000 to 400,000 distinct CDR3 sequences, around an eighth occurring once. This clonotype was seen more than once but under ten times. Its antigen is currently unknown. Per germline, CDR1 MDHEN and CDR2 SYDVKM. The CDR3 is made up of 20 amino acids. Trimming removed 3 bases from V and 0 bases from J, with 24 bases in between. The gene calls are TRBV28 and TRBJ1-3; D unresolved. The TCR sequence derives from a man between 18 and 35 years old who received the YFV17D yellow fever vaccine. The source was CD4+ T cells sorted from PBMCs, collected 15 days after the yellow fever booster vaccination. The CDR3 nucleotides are TGTGCCAGCAGTTTTAGGCCGCAGCGGCGCCGCGGGGACTCTGGAAACACCATATATTTT. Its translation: CASSFRPQRRRGDSGNTIYF.